The 24 T cell receptor beta chains presented below share a single source sample, sequenced in a study of cytomegalovirus exposure and HLA in healthy donors. PCR used 60 Vbeta primers and 13 Jbeta primers. TCRdb's table, derived via immunoSEQ multiplex PCR, lists solely in-frame clones and lacks some. The profile shows more than 80,000 clones, more than 65% of them singletons. The specimen was PBMCs. The receptors were sampled from a human donor in good health.

This clone turned up a few times. The chain has TRBV30 and TRBJ2-2; 7 bases agree with TRBD2. The V and J ends lost 0 bases and 3 bases, in that order; junction bases with no gene match: 13. Germline V gene sequence: CDR1 GTSNPN, CDR2 SVGIG (reference sequence). The CDR3 is made up of 18 amino acids. In DNA, the CDR3 is TGTGCCTGGAGTGTCGGGCCCCGAGGACGGGAGGACACCGGGGAGCTGTTTTTT. Translated, it gives CAWSVGPRGREDTGELFF.

This clone has only one observation. CDR3 DNA: TGCGCCAGCAGCAAGCTGACAGGGGGAGCCCAAGAGACCCAGTACTTC. This sequence encodes CASSKLTGGAQETQYF. The chain has TRBV5-1 and TRBJ2-5; 9 bases fit TRBD1. Germline CDR1 SGHRS, CDR2 YFSETQ. The CDR3 has 16 residues. V dropped 4 bases and J dropped 1; count of bases not matched to a gene: 8.

This clone has only one observation. This chain uses TRBV7-2 with TRBJ2-3, with a weak D call TRBD2 (6 bases). This CDR3 spans 14 amino acids. CDR1 is SGHTA, CDR2 FQGNSA, per germline. Between the trimmed V and J ends, which lost 1 base and 6 bases, there was a span of 11 bases. The CDR3 region is CASSLVGGQDTQYF. The CDR3 DNA follows: TGTGCCAGCAGCTTAGTGGGAGGTCAGGATACGCAGTATTTT. The whole variable domain, remainder taken from reference TRBV7-2 and TRBJ2-3, is GAGVSQSPSNKVTEKGKDVELRCDPISGHTALYWYRQSLGQGLEFLIYFQGNSAPDKSGLPSDRFSAERTGGSVSTLTIQRTQQEDSAVYLCASSLVGGQDTQYFGPGTRLTVL.

The gene calls are TRBV27 and TRBJ2-7, with TRBD2 matching over 11 bases. Germline assignment: CDR1 MNHEY and CDR2 SMNVEV (reference sequence). The CDR3 has 16 amino acids. With V trimmed by 4 bases and J by 4 bases, 9 bases remained unmatched. The DNA for the CDR3 is TGTGCCAGCAGTTCCTTGCTAGCGGGGGGCCCATACGAGCAGTACTTC. Amino acids: CASSSLLAGGPYEQYF.

The rearrangement uses TRBV25-1 and TRBJ2-1, with TRBD2 matching 14 bases. This CDR3 comprises 16 residues. After removal of 0 bases from V and 9 bases from J, the junction contained 4 bases not matched to a gene. Germline CDR1 and CDR2: MGHDK and SYGVNS. This CDR3 reads CASSEYRTSGRTEQFF. The CDR3 nucleotides read TGTGCCAGCAGTGAATACCGGACTAGCGGGAGGACTGAGCAGTTCTTC.

J is TRBJ2-2 and V is TRBV5-6, with D uncertain. The V end was cut by 3 bases, the J end by 4 bases, with 19 bases between. The CDR3 loop spans 17 amino acids. Germline loops: CDR1 SGHDT, CDR2 YYEEEE. This CDR3 reads CASSSSQAQLSTGELFF. DNA for the CDR3: TGTGCCAGCAGCTCTTCCCAGGCGCAACTCTCCACCGGGGAGCTGTTTTTT.

The chain is built from TRBV29-1 and TRBJ2-5; D not certain. The end of the DNA is better explained by TRBJ2-7, so the J call may be wrong. CDR3 length: 13 residues. Per germline, CDR1 SQVTM and CDR2 ANQGSEA. The CDR3 protein is CSVAPGRFYEQYF. The CDR3 nucleotides read TGCAGCGTTGCCCCCGGTCGGTTCTACGAGCAGTACTTC.

This clone is a singleton in its sample. CDR3 loop: CASSLNTGTGYEKLFF. CDR3 DNA: TGCGCCAGCAGCTTGAATACCGGGACAGGTTATGAAAAACTGTTTTTT. The chain employs TRBV5-1 and TRBJ1-4, with 8 bases identical to TRBD1. CDR3 length: 16 amino acids. Germline loops: CDR1 SGHRS, CDR2 YFSETQ. V gave up 1 base and J gave up 6 bases; unmatched junction bases: 8.

The rearrangement uses TRBV18 and TRBJ2-2; 14 bases are shared with TRBD2. Germline CDR1 and CDR2: KGHSH and LQKENI. The CDR3 is 18 residues long. V gave up 4 bases and J gave up 6 bases; unmatched junction bases: 10. CDR3 loop: CASSRLTSGRAFAGELFF. CDR3 DNA sequence: TGTGCCAGCTCACGTCTGACTAGCGGGAGGGCCTTTGCCGGGGAGCTGTTTTTT.

The rearrangement uses TRBV7-6 and TRBJ1-3; 10 bases are a match to TRBD1. CDR1 and CDR2 from the germline V gene are SGHVS and FNYEAQ. Losses at the gene ends were 5 bases for V and 3 bases for J; bases not matched to a gene: 7. The CDR3 covers 16 residues. The CDR3 nucleotides read TGTGCCAGCAGCACAGGACAGGGGGAAAGTGGAAACACCATATATTTT. It codes for CASSTGQGESGNTIYF.

The CDR3 here is CASSWTGSETQYF. The CDR3 region has the DNA TGTGCCAGCAGCTGGACAGGGTCTGAGACCCAGTACTTC. The chain has TRBV7-2 and TRBJ2-5; 8 bases agree with TRBD1. Germline V lookup: CDR1 SGHTA, CDR2 FQGNSA. This CDR3 is built from 13 residues. J was trimmed by 5 bases and V by 4 bases; bases with no gene match: 3.

The chain is built from TRBV4-1 and TRBJ2-7; D perhaps matches TRBD1 (6 bases). This CDR3 region has 13 residues. Trimming shortened V by 4 bases and J by 6 bases, and 13 bases separated the two germline ends. CDR1 is MGHRA and CDR2 is YSYEKL in the germline V gene. This chain's CDR3 is CASSLKGQSEQYF. The CDR3, as DNA: TGCGCCAGCAGCCTTAAAGGACAGTCCGAGCAGTACTTC.

This clone was counted once. The V and J genes are TRBV7-9 and TRBJ1-1, with D perhaps matching TRBD1 (5 bases). Trimming stripped 4 bases from V and 1 base from J, with 19 bases between. This CDR3 has 17 amino acids. From germline, CDR1 is SEHNR and CDR2 FQNEAQ (reference sequence). The CDR3 DNA follows: TGTGCCAGCAGCTCCTACGGGGGGGGAAGCGAGAACACTGAAGCTTTCTTT. Translation: CASSSYGGGSENTEAFF.

The rearrangement joins TRBV7-8 to TRBJ1-2; TRBD1 matches 8 bases. From germline, CDR1 is SGHVS and CDR2 FQNEAQ. The CDR3 totals 15 residues. V shed 2 bases and J 5 bases; nucleotides not matched to a gene: 7. The CDR3 bases are TGTGCCAGCAGCTTAACAGGGGGGGGAGAATATGGCTACACCTTC. It translates to CASSLTGGGEYGYTF.

Only a few counts were recorded for this clone. J is TRBJ2-6 and V is TRBV27; TRBD1 is a possible D gene (5 bases). With 4 bases removed from V and 2 bases from J, the gap between germline ends came to 9 bases. Germline lookup yields CDR1 MNHEY and CDR2 SMNVEV (reference sequence). This CDR3 spans 15 amino acids. The CDR3 DNA sequence: TGTGCCAGCAGTTCCTCAGGGACTGGGGCCAACGTCCTGACTTTC. It encodes CASSSSGTGANVLTF. The full variable domain, in which reference TRBV27 and TRBJ2-6 provide the parts outside the CDR3, is EAQVTQNPRYLITVTGKKLTVTCSQNMNHEYMSWYRQDPGLGLRQIYYSMNVEVTDKGDVPEGYKVSRKEKRNFPLILESPSPNQTSLYFCASSSSGTGANVLTFGAGSRLTVL.

The rearrangement joins TRBV6-6 to TRBJ2-5; 9 nucleotides line up with TRBD1. The J call is uncertain, as TRBJ2-7 better fits the DNA end. CDR3 length: 16 residues. Per the germline V gene, CDR1 is MNHNY and CDR2 is SVGAGI (reference sequence). The CDR3 DNA follows: TGTGCCAGCAGTTATTGCGCGGCGGGACAGGGCTGCGAGCAGTACTTC. Translation: CASSYCAAGQGCEQYF.

The chain combines TRBV10-3 with TRBJ1-2, with D possibly TRBD1 on 6 matching bases. The CDR3 is 13 residues long. Deletions cut 8 bases from V and 5 bases from J, with 15 bases between. Germline CDR1 is ENHRY and CDR2 is SYGVKD. CDR3 sequence: CAIGAGVGYGYTF. CDR3 nucleotide sequence: TGTGCCATCGGAGCAGGGGTGGGTTATGGCTACACCTTC.

The V and J genes are TRBV19 and TRBJ1-5; D gene ambiguous. Germline V gene data show CDR1 as LNHDA and CDR2 as SQIVND (reference sequence). Trimming shortened V by 4 bases and J by 4 bases, and 11 bases separated the two germline ends. The CDR3 extends over 14 amino acids. The CDR3 loop reads CASSTNSPNQPQHF. CDR3 DNA: TGTGCCAGTAGTACGAACAGCCCTAATCAGCCCCAGCATTTT.

The chain combines TRBV19 with TRBJ2-2; TRBD2 agrees at 7 bases. Germline V lookup: CDR1 LNHDA, CDR2 SQIVND (reference sequence). The CDR3 is 15 amino acids. The junction had 7 bases not matched to a gene; V was cut back by 3 bases and J by 6 bases. CDR3 amino acids: CASSIGEGLPGELFF. Written as DNA, the CDR3 is TGTGCCAGTAGTATTGGGGAGGGTTTACCCGGGGAGCTGTTTTTT. The full variable domain, with the rest looked up from reference TRBV19 and TRBJ2-2, is DGGITQSPKYLFRKEGQNVTLSCEQNLNHDAMYWYRQDPGQGLRLIYYSQIVNDFQKGDIAEGYSVSREKKESFPLTVTSAQKNPTAFYLCASSIGEGLPGELFFGEGSRLTVL.

This chain links TRBV6-1 with TRBJ2-6, with 8 bases identical to TRBD1. CDR1 and CDR2 (germline): MNHNS, SASEGT. The CDR3 runs 18 residues. The J segment lost 2 bases and the V segment lost 1 base, leaving 7 bases of the junction unmatched. CDR3 loop: CASSEGAGGAAGANVLTF. CDR3 coding DNA: TGTGCCAGCAGTGAAGGGGCAGGGGGCGCAGCTGGGGCCAACGTCCTGACTTTC.

This clone was detected only a few times. V gene TRBV10-3 combines with J gene TRBJ2-7, with D possibly matching TRBD1 (6 bases). There are 11 residues in the CDR3. Trimming pared 6 bases from V and 5 bases from J, leaving 8 bases between. CDR1 ENHRY and CDR2 SYGVKD come from the germline V gene. The CDR3 is CAIRRTDEQYF. DNA for the CDR3: TGTGCCATCAGGAGGACAGACGAGCAGTACTTC.

V gene TRBV5-1 combines with J gene TRBJ2-5; 7 bases agree with TRBD1. After removal of 5 bases from V and 5 bases from J, the junction contained 9 bases not matched to a gene. CDR1 SGHRS and CDR2 YFSETQ come from the germline V gene. The CDR3 sequence is 14 residues long. CDR3 DNA: TGCGCCAGCAGATCGGGACAGCAAGGGGAGACCCAGTACTTC. This codes for CASRSGQQGETQYF.

CDR3 sequence: CASSVGGQYANTGELFF. The CDR3 DNA reads TGTGCCAGCAGCGTAGGAGGACAGTACGCGAACACCGGGGAGCTGTTTTTT. The chain uses TRBV9 and TRBJ2-2; D might be TRBD1 (6 bases). This CDR3 spans 17 amino acids. V was trimmed by 0 bases and J by 0 bases, leaving 12 bases between them. The germline V gene encodes CDR1 SGDLS and CDR2 YYNGEE.

The genes are TRBV6-4 and TRBJ2-1; 9 positions agree with TRBD2. The CDR3 covers 14 residues. Germline CDR1 and CDR2: MRHNA and SNTAGT. V shed 3 bases, J shed 6 bases, and the junction held 3 bases outside the gene matches. The CDR3 DNA is TGTGCCAGCAGTGAAAAACTAGCGGGCAATGAGCAGTTCTTC. This encodes CASSEKLAGNEQFF.